This passage covers 32 T cell receptor beta chains from one sample sequenced in a study of shared clonotypes between healthy human individuals. Clones were read by immunoSEQ multiplex PCR, and TCRdb kept only the in-frame ones, dropping some. The sample holds about 2 million clones, 95% seen once. The specimen was naive CD4+ T cells sorted from blood. Noted subset: CD45RA+ positively selected. These receptors came from a man aged 18 to 35 in good health.

The J gene is TRBJ2-1, the V gene TRBV6-5; D is tentatively TRBD1 or TRBD2 (5 bases each). This CDR3 is built from 13 residues. Deletions cut 4 bases from V and 10 bases from J, with 14 bases between. Germline-derived CDR1 and CDR2 are MNHEY and SVGAGI. CDR3 coding DNA: TGTGCCAGCAGTTTAACCGGGACGCCCGAGCAGTTCTTC. This encodes CASSLTGTPEQFF.

The CDR3 sequence: CASSYPNRGDQPQHF. CDR3 in DNA: TGTGCCAGCAGTTACCCGAACAGGGGAGATCAGCCCCAGCATTTT. The V gene is TRBV6-6, the J gene TRBJ1-5; 7 bases are a match to TRBD1. The length of the CDR3 is 15 residues. The germline CDR1 and CDR2 sequences are MNHNY and SVGAGI (reference sequence). The J segment lost 5 bases and the V segment lost 2 bases, leaving 6 bases of the junction unmatched.

This chain joins TRBV5-1 and TRBJ1-6; 8 positions agree with TRBD1. V shed 3 bases and J 7 bases; nucleotides not matched to a gene: 6. This CDR3 contains 15 residues. Germline CDR1 SGHRS, CDR2 YFSETQ. In DNA, the CDR3 is TGCGCCAGCAGCTCGGGACAGGCTGGCAATTCACCCCTCCACTTT. Translated, it gives CASSSGQAGNSPLHF.

Only one count was recorded for this clone. This chain uses TRBV4-3 with TRBJ1-2; 8 bases map to TRBD1. V was pared by 3 bases and J by 8 bases, with 8 bases of the junction left unmatched. Germline values: CDR1 LGHNA, CDR2 YSLEER. This CDR3 is 14 amino acids long. In DNA, the CDR3 is TGCGCCAGCAGCCATGGACAGGGAGCCCGGGGCTACACCTTC. It codes for CASSHGQGARGYTF.

The chain is built from TRBV7-8 and TRBJ2-7, with D hard to call. The CDR3 sequence is 13 residues long. Germline assignment: CDR1 SGHVS and CDR2 FQNEAQ. V gave up 3 bases and J gave up 1 base, with 7 bases separating them. CDR3 DNA sequence: TGTGCCAGCAGCTTGGAACTGTCCTACGAGCAGTACTTC. This translates into CASSLELSYEQYF.

V gene TRBV5-1 combines with J gene TRBJ2-2; D possibly corresponds to TRBD2 (5 bases). The CDR3 is made up of 16 amino acids. Trimming cost V 6 bases and J 0 bases, with 15 bases left between them. Germline CDR1 is SGHRS and CDR2 is YFSETQ. This CDR3 is CASTPRGFTNTGELFF. CDR3 DNA sequence: TGCGCCAGCACTCCGAGAGGGTTTACGAACACCGGGGAGCTGTTTTTT.

This chain joins TRBV7-9 and TRBJ1-4; D ambiguous. The CDR3 contains 14 residues. The germline V gene has CDR1 SEHNR and CDR2 FQNEAQ (reference sequence). Trimming left V 7 bases short and J 5 bases short, with 14 bases between. The CDR3 nucleotides read TGTGCCAGCAAAGGTCAGGCGCTAAATGAAAAACTGTTTTTT. Its protein is CASKGQALNEKLFF.

This sequence joins TRBV6-5 and TRBJ2-3; 7 nucleotides align to TRBD1. Germline V lookup: CDR1 MNHEY, CDR2 SVGAGI. The CDR3 is made up of 15 amino acids. With 3 bases clipped from V and 8 bases from J, the junction kept 11 bases outside the gene matches. The CDR3 region is CASSYSAGGRGTQYF. The CDR3 region has the DNA TGTGCCAGCAGTTATTCGGCAGGGGGACGGGGTACGCAGTATTTT.

This sequence joins TRBV7-2 and TRBJ1-5; D gene ambiguous. The germline V gene has CDR1 SGHTA and CDR2 FQGNSA. The CDR3 runs to 16 residues. V dropped 3 bases and J dropped 0 bases, with 12 bases sitting between them. The CDR3 reads CASSFHDWYSNQPQHF. CDR3 in DNA: TGTGCCAGCAGCTTCCACGACTGGTATAGCAATCAGCCCCAGCATTTT.

The V call is TRBV5-6, the J call TRBJ2-3; D unclear. Germline CDR1 and CDR2: SGHDT and YYEEEE. CDR3 length: 14 residues. With 0 bases removed from V and 6 bases from J, the gap between germline ends came to 11 bases. The CDR3 loop is CASSLAEKTDTQYF. Here the CDR3 DNA reads TGTGCCAGCAGCTTGGCCGAGAAAACCGATACGCAGTATTTT.

V and J are TRBV5-1 and TRBJ1-5; TRBD1 matches 7 bases. Losses at the gene ends were 4 bases for V and 1 base for J; bases not matched to a gene: 5. Germline loops: CDR1 SGHRS, CDR2 YFSETQ. This CDR3 contains 15 residues. The CDR3 here is CASSIDRESNQPQHF. Written as DNA, the CDR3 is TGCGCCAGCAGCATTGACAGGGAGAGCAATCAGCCCCAGCATTTT.

The chain is built from TRBV28 and TRBJ1-3; D remains unclear. V shed 4 bases and J shed 0 bases, with 13 bases lying between them. The CDR3 consists of 16 residues. Germline V gives CDR1 MDHEN, CDR2 SYDVKM. Here the CDR3 reads CASSSYDGNSGNTIYF. DNA for the CDR3: TGTGCCAGCAGTTCCTACGACGGGAACTCTGGAAACACCATATATTTT.

The chain couples TRBV9 to TRBJ1-6, with D perhaps TRBD1 (6 bases). V was cut by 0 bases and J by 10 bases, with 14 bases left in between. Germline V gene data show CDR1 as SGDLS and CDR2 as YYNGEE. The CDR3 length is 15 residues. CDR3 region: CASSVDPRGGSPLHF. The CDR3 nucleotides read TGTGCCAGCAGCGTAGACCCCAGGGGCGGCTCACCCCTCCACTTT. Supplemented by reference TRBV9 and TRBJ1-6, the full variable domain reads DSGVTQTPKHLITATGQRVTLRCSPRSGDLSVYWYQQSLDQGLQFLIQYYNGEERAKGNILERFSAQQFPDLHSELNLSSLELGDSALYFCASSVDPRGGSPLHFGNGTRLTVT.

This chain joins TRBV6-5 and TRBJ1-5, with 10 bases identical to TRBD1. J lost 7 bases, V lost 6 bases, and 6 bases had no gene match. Looked up from germline, CDR1 is MNHEY and CDR2 is SVGAGI. CDR3 length: 14 amino acids. CDR3 sequence: CASRTGTGAQPQHF. Here the CDR3 DNA reads TGTGCCAGCAGGACCGGGACAGGGGCCCAGCCCCAGCATTTT.

The chain is built from TRBV19 and TRBJ2-6; a weak D match, TRBD2 (6 bases). The CDR3 is made up of 16 amino acids. CDR1 and CDR2 (germline): LNHDA, SQIVND (reference sequence). V lost 3 bases and J lost 0, with 9 bases in between. The CDR3 loop reads CASSIQGGSGANVLTF. In DNA form, the CDR3 reads TGTGCCAGTAGTATCCAGGGAGGCTCTGGGGCCAACGTCCTGACTTTC.

The V call is TRBV7-6, the J call TRBJ1-6; D might be TRBD1 (5 bases). With 5 bases removed from V and 10 bases from J, the gap between germline ends came to 21 bases. Germline CDR1 is SGHVS and CDR2 is FNYEAQ. The CDR3 sequence is 16 residues long. The CDR3 nucleotides are TGTGCCAGCAGCCCCCCGGGAGATCCAAGGGACTCACCCCTCCACTTT. Amino acid sequence: CASSPPGDPRDSPLHF.

V usage is TRBV5-1 and J usage is TRBJ2-6, with a tentative D call TRBD2 (7 bases). CDR1 is SGHRS and CDR2 is YFSETQ in the germline V gene. With 7 bases removed from V and 4 bases from J, the gap between germline ends came to 18 bases. The CDR3 runs to 16 residues. CDR3 coding DNA: TGCGCCAGCGCGCAAACGGGGGGCTCCGGGGCCAACGTCCTGACTTTC. Its protein is CASAQTGGSGANVLTF.

Note on this clone: The same CDR3 also results from other DNA sequences found in this sample. V gene TRBV7-9 combines with J gene TRBJ2-3; a weak D match, TRBD2 (6 bases). The CDR3 loop spans 14 amino acids. Germline CDR1 reads SEHNR; CDR2 reads FQNEAQ (reference sequence). Trimming cost V 3 bases and J 1 base, with 8 bases left between them. DNA for the CDR3: TGTGCCAGCAGCTTTGGCGGGGGCACAGATACGCAGTATTTT. Its translation is CASSFGGGTDTQYF. The full variable domain, its missing parts supplied by reference TRBV7-9 and TRBJ2-3, is DTGVSQNPRHKITKRGQNVTFRCDPISEHNRLYWYRQTLGQGPEFLTYFQNEAQLEKSRLLSDRFSAERPKGSFSTLEIQRTEQGDSAMYLCASSFGGGTDTQYFGPGTRLTVL.

This clone has a single count. The chain employs TRBV7-2 and TRBJ2-1, with unresolved D. The CDR3 length is 11 residues. The germline V gene has CDR1 SGHTA and CDR2 FQGNSA. V was pared by 5 bases and J by 10 bases, with 9 bases between. Here the CDR3 reads CASSPFSEQFF. DNA of the CDR3: TGTGCCAGCAGCCCCTTTTCCGAGCAGTTCTTC.

V is TRBV30 and J is TRBJ2-3; D gene unclear. Between the trimmed V and J ends, which lost 3 bases and 0 bases, there was a span of 13 bases. The CDR3 consists of 15 residues. The germline gives CDR1 GTSNPN, CDR2 SVGIG (reference sequence). CDR3 coding DNA: TGTGCCTGGAGCGCAGTCGCCTCTAGCACAGATACGCAGTATTTT. This encodes CAWSAVASSTDTQYF.

The chain combines TRBV5-1 with TRBJ1-2; the match to TRBD1 covers 8 bases. CDR3 size: 16 residues. The V segment lost 4 bases and the J segment 0 bases; nucleotides outside the gene matches: 8. Germline-derived CDR1 and CDR2 are SGHRS and YFSETQ. DNA for the CDR3: TGCGCCAGCAGCGCCCAGACAGGGGTAGCTAACTATGGCTACACCTTC. This translates into CASSAQTGVANYGYTF.

The chain carries TRBV18 and TRBJ1-1; D not resolved. From germline, CDR1 is KGHSH and CDR2 LQKENI. V gave up 0 bases and J gave up 1 base, with 6 bases separating them. This CDR3 region has 14 residues. Written as DNA, the CDR3 is TGTGCCAGCTCACCACCGCACAGGAACACTGAAGCTTTCTTT. Translated: CASSPPHRNTEAFF.

This chain links TRBV7-2 with TRBJ2-7; the match to TRBD2 covers 9 bases. The CDR3 loop spans 15 amino acids. Germline trimming cut 6 bases from V and 2 bases from J; bases unmatched to any gene: 8. The V gene's germline CDR1 is SGHTA and CDR2 FQGNSA. The CDR3 DNA reads as TGTGCCAGCAGGGAAGGAGGCGGGAGGGCCTACGAGCAGTACTTC. It yields the protein CASREGGGRAYEQYF.

This clone has just one count. V gene TRBV7-9 combines with J gene TRBJ2-7, with TRBD1 matching over 8 bases. Germline CDR1 is SEHNR and CDR2 is FQNEAQ (reference sequence). The V gene end was trimmed by 5 bases and the J gene end by 4 bases; junction bases not matched to a gene: 10. This CDR3 region has 15 residues. CDR3 bases: TGTGCCAGCAGCCCTTACGAGCAGGGGGCTTACGAGCAGTACTTC. Protein sequence: CASSPYEQGAYEQYF. The full variable domain, with the rest looked up from reference TRBV7-9 and TRBJ2-7, is DTGVSQNPRHKITKRGQNVTFRCDPISEHNRLYWYRQTLGQGPEFLTYFQNEAQLEKSRLLSDRFSAERPKGSFSTLEIQRTEQGDSAMYLCASSPYEQGAYEQYFGPGTRLTVT.

The chain employs TRBV11-2 and TRBJ1-2; D perhaps matches TRBD1 (5 bases). This CDR3 comprises 16 residues. Trimming took 5 bases from V and 0 from J, leaving 16 bases between them. Germline CDR1 reads SGHAT; CDR2 reads FQNNGV. The DNA for the CDR3 is TGTGCCAGCAGCCTGACGGAGGGGACGGCTAACTATGGCTACACCTTC. Encoded protein: CASSLTEGTANYGYTF.

The table lists this clone with a count of one. The V and J genes are TRBV7-8 and TRBJ1-1, with D perhaps TRBD1 (5 bases). CDR3 length equals 16 residues. Looked up from germline, CDR1 is SGHVS and CDR2 is FQNEAQ. Trimming took off 4 bases at V and 0 bases at J, with 15 bases between the two ends. The CDR3 nucleotides are TGTGCCAGCAGCTCGGAAGCGAGACAGCTGAACACTGAAGCTTTCTTT. Protein sequence: CASSSEARQLNTEAFF.

The chain links TRBV9 to TRBJ1-3, with TRBD1 matching 7 bases. Germline CDR1 and CDR2: SGDLS and YYNGEE. V shed 1 base and J 0 bases; nucleotides not matched to a gene: 7. This CDR3 is 17 amino acids long. The CDR3 region is CASSVSTGNDSGNTIYF. CDR3 sequence (DNA): TGTGCCAGCAGCGTATCGACAGGGAATGACTCTGGAAACACCATATATTTT.

V and J are TRBV18 and TRBJ1-4; possible D gene TRBD1, 6 bases. Trimming removed 6 bases at V and 6 bases at J, with 14 bases between. The CDR3 has 14 residues. CDR1 is KGHSH and CDR2 is LQKENI in the germline V gene. The CDR3 is CASSRRDTDEKLFF. The CDR3 DNA reads as TGTGCCAGCTCTCGCCGGGACACGGATGAAAAACTGTTTTTT. Full variable domain (rest looked up from reference TRBV18 and TRBJ1-4): NAGVMQNPRHLVRRRGQEARLRCSPMKGHSHVYWYRQLPEEGLKFMVYLQKENIIDESGMPKERFSAEFPKEGPSILRIQQVVRGDSAAYFCASSRRDTDEKLFFGSGTQLSVL.

V is TRBV12-5 and J is TRBJ1-5; possibly TRBD1 for D (5 bases). Germline CDR1 LGHNT, CDR2 FRNRAP. The CDR3 spans 15 residues. With 5 bases removed from V and 2 bases from J, the gap between germline ends came to 13 bases. The CDR3 sequence is CASGPSGAGNQPQHF. CDR3 nucleotides: TGTGCTAGTGGTCCATCCGGGGCCGGCAATCAGCCCCAGCATTTT.

CDR3 bases: TGCGCCAGCAGCTATAGCGGGGGGGTTCAAGAGACCCAGTACTTC. Translating gives CASSYSGGVQETQYF. V and J are TRBV5-1 and TRBJ2-5, with 11 bases identical to TRBD2. V gave up 3 bases and J gave up 2 bases; unmatched junction bases: 3. Per the germline V gene, CDR1 is SGHRS and CDR2 is YFSETQ. The CDR3 sequence is 15 residues long.

The V and J genes are TRBV25-1 and TRBJ2-1; 12 bases agree with TRBD2. This CDR3 has 15 amino acids. Germline values: CDR1 MGHDK, CDR2 SYGVNS. V lost 10 bases and J lost 4; bases outside the gene matches: 8. The CDR3 sequence is CATRLGTSGYNEQFF. In nucleotides, the CDR3 is TGTGCCACCCGACTTGGGACTAGCGGGTACAATGAGCAGTTCTTC.

This clone was seen only once. The sample carries other DNA sequences with the same CDR3. This chain links TRBV11-2 with TRBJ2-7, with D perhaps TRBD1 (6 bases). Germline assignment: CDR1 SGHAT and CDR2 FQNNGV. The germline V and J ends were trimmed by 3 bases and 3 bases, with 9 bases remaining between them. The length of the CDR3 is 13 residues. The CDR3 DNA follows: TGTGCCAGCAGCTTGGGGGACATCTACGAGCAGTACTTC. This gives the protein CASSLGDIYEQYF.